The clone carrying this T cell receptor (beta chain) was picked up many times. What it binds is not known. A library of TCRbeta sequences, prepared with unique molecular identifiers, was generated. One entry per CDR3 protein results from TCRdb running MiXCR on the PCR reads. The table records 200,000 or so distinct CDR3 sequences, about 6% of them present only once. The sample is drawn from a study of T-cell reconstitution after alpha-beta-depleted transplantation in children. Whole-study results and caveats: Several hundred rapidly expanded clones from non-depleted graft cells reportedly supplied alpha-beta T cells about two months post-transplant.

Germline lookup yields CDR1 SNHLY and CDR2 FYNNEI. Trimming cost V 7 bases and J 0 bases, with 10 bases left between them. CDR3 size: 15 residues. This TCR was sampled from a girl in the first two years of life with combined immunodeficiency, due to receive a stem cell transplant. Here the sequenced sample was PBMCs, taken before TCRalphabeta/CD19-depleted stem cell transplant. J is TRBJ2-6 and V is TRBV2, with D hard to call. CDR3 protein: CASTEEYSGANVLTF. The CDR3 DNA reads TGTGCCAGCACAGAAGAGTACTCTGGGGCCAACGTCCTGACTTTC.